This T cell receptor beta chain is from a study of blood T cell repertoires in COVID-19 (dated by TCRdb to about 2020). For the study in its entirety: Collaborator samples came from the United States, Italy and Spain and covered acute and convalescent phases of COVID-19. Subjects who had been exposed to COVID-19, were actively infected with it, or had recovered from it provided the deeply sampled blood TCRbeta repertoires that made up the dataset. The repertoires were released in a freely available public database meant as a resource for research on the immune response to SARS-CoV-2. The prospective study material was composed of cDNA or gDNA derived from T cells, B-cell-depleted T cells, or PBMCs. The sample metadata nearly always contained a de-identified subject ID, COVID-19 status, age in years and sex. Where HLA class I and class II types were available, the types were taken from metadata supplied by the sample provider, not from assay-based typing. Samples were obtained from the ongoing ImmuneRACE study (first 160 participants) and from about 1,300 subjects provided by 6 global collaborators.

With respect to this clone: There is no known antigen for this receptor. No base qualities exist here, and no much larger clone lies one base off it.

The collaborating institutions used their own protocols to collect whole blood in K2EDTA tubes. Collaborator samples were shipped for TCRbeta analysis as frozen whole blood, isolated PBMCs, or DNA extracted from either sample type. What the research found in general, with its limitations: The quantity of clinical and demographic metadata differed by source and by participant and was supplied without curation.

V is shortened by 4 bases, J by 1 base, and the region joining them spans 16 bases. The germline V gene gives CDR1 as SGHRS and CDR2 as YFSETQ. From the cysteine through the phenylalanine, the CDR3 covers 16 amino acids. Of all the DNA, just the CDR3 is kept, 48 bases in frame from base 1. TCRbeta CDR3 regions were amplified from genomic DNA using the immunoSEQ Assay, a bias-controlled multiplex PCR. The paper's data handling went like this. Within the assay, amplification of reference gene primers was used to estimate how many nucleated cells each sample contained. To quantify the absolute abundance of each unique TCRbeta CDR3 rearrangement, sequence reads were collapsed and filtered. Productive Simpson clonality was computed per sample as the square root of Simpson's diversity index over productive rearrangements. TCRdb mirrors the immuneACCESS table, restricted to in-frame sequences. Some clones are absent from its copies; in checked studies, under half trace to an unresolved V gene, and the reason for the others is unknown. D and trimming come from the DNA, and the V and J calls and clone size come from that table. For this sample the table gives 200,000 to 250,000 clones, of which more than 60% were detected only once. Of the sample, approximately 4% falls within the top ten clones.

Sequenced input: peripheral blood. This TCR was sampled from a woman aged 40 to 55 with active or convalescent COVID-19. This chain is built from TRBV5-1 and TRBJ2-3; TRBD1 is perhaps the D gene, given 5 matching bases. The sequenced DNA: TGCGCCAGCAGCCCCGTCAGGGATGGCGGCACAGATACGCAGTATTTT. Translation gives CASSPVRDGGTDTQYF.